Listed below are T cell receptor beta chains from one sample, sequenced in a study of cytomegalovirus exposure and HLA in healthy donors. Repertoires were generated with immunoSEQ multiplex PCR, while TCRdb's copy carries only in-frame clones and drops some. The table includes roughly 180,000 clones, about 82% detected once. The specimen sequenced was PBMCs. The receptors derive from a woman between 25 and 40 years old in good health and CMV-seronegative. Both conserved end residues are part of each CDR3. The D gene is left open where the match is weak. A row's size may be missing; if present it is once, few, many or a size class.

j_call	d_call	v_call	clone_size	cdr3_nt	cdr3_aa
TRBJ1-4	-	TRBV5-6	few	TGTGCCAGCAGCTTGGTATCAGGGGCGGGTGAAAAACTGTTTTTT	CASSLVSGAGEKLFF
TRBJ1-5	-	TRBV5-1	few	TGCGCCAGCAGCTTGGCGTCAGGCAATCAGCCCCAGCATTTT	CASSLASGNQPQHF
TRBJ1-3	-	TRBV29-1	-	TGCAGCGTTATGAGGGAGGCCGGGGCTGGAAACACCATATATTTT	CSVMREAGAGNTIYF
TRBJ2-1	TRBD1	TRBV4-3	-	TGCGCCAGCAGCCAAGAGGGTTGGGACAGGGAAGATGAGCAGTTCTTC	CASSQEGWDREDEQFF
TRBJ2-7	TRBD1	TRBV27	-	TGTGCCAGCAGTTTATTCAGGACAGGGGGATACGAGCAGTACTTC	CASSLFRTGGYEQYF
TRBJ2-7	-	TRBV7-3	-	TGTGCCAGCAGCCCGACCGGTCTGCGGCTGAGCTCCTACGAGCAGTACTTC	CASSPTGLRLSSYEQYF
TRBJ2-7	-	TRBV7-9	-	TGTGCCAGCAGCTTAGCAACAGACACCTACGAGCAGTACTTC	CASSLATDTYEQYF
TRBJ1-1	TRBD1	TRBV11-3	-	TGTGCCAGCAGCCCGACGGGACAGTCGTCGACTGAAGCTTTCTTT	CASSPTGQSSTEAFF
TRBJ1-1	TRBD1	TRBV7-6	once	TGTGCCAGCAGCTTAGCGGTACAGGGGGCCGCTGAAGCTTTCTTT	CASSLAVQGAAEAFF
TRBJ2-3	-	TRBV5-1	-	TGCGCCAGCAGCTTGGTTCGGGGGACAGATACGCAGTATTTT	CASSLVRGTDTQYF
TRBJ2-7	-	TRBV6-1	-	TGTGCCAGCAGTGAATACGACAGACAGTCCCACTGGTCTTCCTACGAGCAGTACTTC	CASSEYDRQSHWSSYEQYF
TRBJ2-7	-	TRBV7-6	-	TGTGCCAGCAGTCGGCGCGTCGGCAGGGTTGAAGCCTACGAGCAGTACTTC	CASSRRVGRVEAYEQYF
TRBJ1-5	TRBD1	TRBV6-5	-	TGTGCCAGCAGTCCGGACAGGGCAACGGTCTGGTCCCAGCATTTT	CASSPDRATVWSQHF
TRBJ2-7	TRBD2	TRBV27	-	TGTGCCAGCAGCCTAGCGGGGTGGGACACCTACGAGCAGTACTTC	CASSLAGWDTYEQYF
TRBJ1-2	-	TRBV13	-	TGTGCCAGCAGTAGGGGGACGGCTAACTATGGCTACACCTTC	CASSRGTANYGYTF
TRBJ2-3	-	TRBV19	once	TGTGCCAGTAGTGCCGGGATCCCAGATACGCAGTATTTT	CASSAGIPDTQYF
TRBJ1-2	TRBD1	TRBV18	-	TGTGCCAGCTCCGGGGGACAGACTAACTATGGCTACACCTTC	CASSGGQTNYGYTF
TRBJ1-2	TRBD1	TRBV4-1	-	TGCGCCAGCAGCCGATCTTTTGGGACAGCCCTAGGCTATGGCTACACCTTC	CASSRSFGTALGYGYTF
TRBJ2-7	-	TRBV6-1	once	TGTGCCAGCAGTGAACAGGGGTATCGCTCCTACGAGCAGTACTTC	CASSEQGYRSYEQYF
TRBJ2-3	-	TRBV4-1	-	TGCGCCAGCAGCCAAGAGCGGGGGACAGGACCCTCCCAGCGGTATTTT	CASSQERGTGPSQRYF
TRBJ1-1	TRBD1	TRBV10-2	-	TGCGCCAGCAGGGACAGGGCGAACACTGAAGCTTTCTTT	CASRDRANTEAFF
TRBJ2-5	TRBD1	TRBV5-5	-	TGTGCCAGCAGCTTGGGGGCGGGACAGGGACAAGAGACCCAGTACTTC	CASSLGAGQGQETQYF
TRBJ2-5	TRBD1	TRBV29-1	-	TGCAGCGTTCAAGGACAGGGTAGGGGCCAAGAGACCCAGTACTTC	CSVQGQGRGQETQYF
TRBJ2-5	-	TRBV7-8	-	TGTGCCAGCAGCCGTTCCGGGACAAGGGAGACCCAGTACTTC	CASSRSGTRETQYF
TRBJ2-5	-	TRBV2	-	TGTGCCAGCAGTGGGCAGGCGCAAGAGACCCAGTACTTC	CASSGQAQETQYF
TRBJ2-1	TRBD1	TRBV7-7	-	TGTGCTAGCAGCTTGGCGGCAGGGGGCGCAGGGGAGCAGTTCTTC	CASSLAAGGAGEQFF
TRBJ2-2	-	TRBV6-1	-	TGTGCCAGCAGTGTCGGTCGCACCGGGGAGCTGTTTTTT	CASSVGRTGELFF